One and the same sample provided the 31 T cell receptor beta chains below, sequenced in a study of blood T cell repertoires in COVID-19. TCRdb's table, derived via immunoSEQ multiplex PCR, lists solely in-frame clones and lacks some. The sample gives some 290,000 clones, about nine tenths of which show up once; 10% to 12% is in the top ten. Sequenced sample: peripheral blood. These receptors all stem from a woman aged 25 to 45 with COVID-19, enrolled during active disease.

The chain joins TRBV2 to TRBJ2-1, with 9 bases aligning to TRBD1. CDR1 SNHLY and CDR2 FYNNEI come from the germline V gene. Trimming took 2 bases from V and 1 from J; bases not matched to a gene: 12. The CDR3 runs to 19 residues. CDR3 nucleotides: TGTGCCAGCAGTGAAAGGACCGCCCCCGGGACAGGGTCCTACAATGAGCAGTTCTTC. It is translated as CASSERTAPGTGSYNEQFF.

The table lists this clone with a few counts. The gene calls are TRBV28 and TRBJ2-1; D is ambiguous. CDR3 length equals 15 residues. V was shortened by 2 bases and J by 6 bases, with 14 bases between the two germline ends. The germline V gene encodes CDR1 MDHEN and CDR2 SYDVKM. CDR3 in DNA: TGTGCCAGCAGTTTAGGTGGTAGCCCGACCAATGAGCAGTTCTTC. Protein product: CASSLGGSPTNEQFF.

The chain uses TRBV6-5 and TRBJ2-7, with 8 positions matching TRBD1. The CDR3 sequence is 16 residues long. V dropped 4 bases and J dropped 0; count of bases not matched to a gene: 8. In germline, CDR1 is MNHEY, CDR2 SVGAGI. The CDR3 DNA is TGTGCCAGCAGTTTTTCTCGACAGGGGAGCTCCTACGAGCAGTACTTC. It translates to CASSFSRQGSSYEQYF.

The chain carries TRBV5-1 and TRBJ2-5, with D tentatively TRBD2 (6 bases). Germline V CDR1 and CDR2: SGHRS, YFSETQ. Trimming stripped 4 bases from V and 5 bases from J, with 15 bases between. This CDR3 spans 14 amino acids. This CDR3 is CASSMGGVTETQYF. CDR3 nucleotides: TGCGCCAGCAGCATGGGGGGAGTTACGGAGACCCAGTACTTC.

The chain uses TRBV4-1 and TRBJ2-1, with 11 nucleotides matching TRBD2. V lost 0 bases to trimming and J lost 6 bases; unmatched junction nucleotides: 4. This CDR3 comprises 16 residues. Germline loops: CDR1 MGHRA, CDR2 YSYEKL. The CDR3 region is CASSQDSGLAVNEQFF. CDR3 coding DNA: TGCGCCAGCAGCCAAGATTCGGGACTAGCGGTCAATGAGCAGTTCTTC.

This clone has only a few counts. This rearrangement joins TRBV3-1 (or the pseudogene TRBV3-2) to TRBJ1-5; a possible D gene is TRBD1 (5 bases). Germline CDR1 reads LGHDT; CDR2 reads YNNKEL (reference sequence). Trimming shortened V by 6 bases and J by 0 bases, and 9 bases separated the two germline ends. This CDR3 has 14 amino acids. CDR3 residues: CASSRGYSNQPQHF. The CDR3 DNA follows: TGTGCCAGCAGTCGGGGGTATAGCAATCAGCCCCAGCATTTT.

The rearrangement links TRBV29-1 to TRBJ1-5, with unresolved D. The CDR3 has 10 amino acids. Germline V gives CDR1 SQVTM, CDR2 ANQGSEA. V lost 4 bases, J lost 6 bases, and 4 bases lay in between. CDR3 protein: CSVGAQPQHF. CDR3 sequence (DNA): TGCAGCGTTGGAGCTCAGCCCCAGCATTTT.

This CDR3 is CAIVGQGAGNTIYF. DNA of the CDR3: TGTGCCATCGTCGGACAGGGGGCTGGAAACACCATATATTTT. The chain links TRBV10-3 to TRBJ1-3; TRBD1 matches at 10 bases. The CDR3 has 14 residues. The V segment lost 8 bases and the J segment 2 bases; nucleotides outside the gene matches: 3. From germline, CDR1 is ENHRY and CDR2 SYGVKD.

The chain combines TRBV2 with TRBJ2-7, with TRBD1 identical over 8 bases. Germline CDR1 reads SNHLY; CDR2 reads FYNNEI. CDR3 length: 14 residues. Trimming cost V 6 bases and J 3 bases; bases outside gene matches: 7. The CDR3 bases are TGTGCCAGCAGGTCCGGGACAGGAGGCTACGAGCAGTACTTC. Translating it yields CASRSGTGGYEQYF.

The chain uses TRBV28 and TRBJ2-1; possible D gene TRBD2, 6 bases. The V and J ends lost 0 bases and 6 bases respectively, with 6 bases between them. Germline V gene data show CDR1 as MDHEN and CDR2 as SYDVKM. This CDR3 is built from 13 residues. CDR3 sequence reads: CASSLWGGNEQFF. The CDR3 DNA reads as TGTGCCAGCAGTTTATGGGGGGGCAATGAGCAGTTCTTC.

This clone was recorded once. The rearrangement links TRBV19 to TRBJ1-2, with 8 bases that match TRBD1. The germline V gene encodes CDR1 LNHDA and CDR2 SQIVND (reference sequence). Trimming at V came to 3 bases and at J to 5 bases, leaving 5 bases not matched to a gene. CDR3 size: 14 residues. This chain's CDR3 is CASSIQGARYGYTF. In DNA form, the CDR3 reads TGTGCCAGTAGTATTCAGGGGGCGAGGTATGGCTACACCTTC.

V usage is TRBV7-9 and J usage is TRBJ2-1; 8 nucleotides agree with TRBD2. This CDR3 has 17 amino acids. Germline trimming cut 1 base from V and 1 base from J; bases unmatched to any gene: 6. Germline V gene sequence: CDR1 SEHNR, CDR2 FQNEAQ (reference sequence). CDR3 amino acids: CASSLEKSGRSYNEQFF. Written as DNA, the CDR3 is TGTGCCAGCAGCTTAGAAAAGAGCGGGAGATCCTACAATGAGCAGTTCTTC.

The chain employs TRBV2 and TRBJ1-2; 8 bases are shared with TRBD1. Germline V lookup: CDR1 SNHLY, CDR2 FYNNEI. J lost 3 bases, V lost 6 bases, and 3 bases had no gene match. This CDR3 has 13 amino acids. CDR3 region: CASRETGDYGYTF. The CDR3 nucleotides read TGTGCCAGCAGGGAGACAGGGGACTATGGCTACACCTTC.

The chain carries TRBV9 and TRBJ2-7; 9 positions agree with TRBD1. The germline V gene encodes CDR1 SGDLS and CDR2 YYNGEE. V lost 4 bases and J lost 8; bases outside the gene matches: 13. This CDR3 is built from 15 residues. The CDR3 loop is CASSQGEDRGKKQYF. As DNA, the CDR3 is TGTGCCAGCAGCCAAGGCGAGGACAGGGGTAAGAAGCAGTACTTC.

The DNA for the CDR3 is TGCAGTGCCACTAGAGAAGAGACCCAGTACTTC. It codes for CSATREETQYF. V gene TRBV20-1 combines with J gene TRBJ2-5, with TRBD2 as a possible D gene (5 bases). CDR3 length: 11 residues. V was clipped by 6 bases and J by 3 bases, with 8 bases between them. CDR1 DFQATT and CDR2 SNEGSKA come from the germline V gene (reference sequence).

The rearrangement uses TRBV28 and TRBJ2-7; a weak D match, TRBD2 (6 bases). Germline CDR1 and CDR2: MDHEN and SYDVKM. Trimming removed 6 bases from V and 6 bases from J, with 12 bases in between. The CDR3 is 12 residues long. CDR3 nucleotides: TGTGCCAGCAGCCGTGACGGGGGCGAGCAGTACTTC. It specifies CASSRDGGEQYF.

The rearrangement uses TRBV21-1 and TRBJ1-3; the listed D gene, TRBD1, was not tested against the DNA. TRBV21-1 counts as a pseudogene. The CDR3 covers 16 residues. Here the CDR3 reads CASSSSGERSGNTIYF. CDR3 DNA sequence: TGTGCCAGCAGCTCGTCAGGGGAACGGTCTGGAAACACCATATATTTT.

The gene calls are TRBV7-8 and TRBJ2-1, with 12 bases that match TRBD2. V dropped 2 bases and J dropped 6; count of bases not matched to a gene: 2. The CDR3 length is 15 residues. CDR1 SGHVS and CDR2 FQNEAQ come from the germline V gene. CDR3 in DNA: TGTGCCAGCAGCTTAACTAGCGGGAGGACCAATGAGCAGTTCTTC. It translates to CASSLTSGRTNEQFF.

The rearrangement joins TRBV4-1 to TRBJ2-5; TRBD2 is a possible D gene (5 bases). This CDR3 has 13 amino acids. The germline V gene encodes CDR1 MGHRA and CDR2 YSYEKL. V gave up 4 bases and J gave up 5 bases, with 11 bases separating them. CDR3 sequence (DNA): TGCGCCAGCAGCCCGGGGTGGAAGGAGACCCAGTACTTC. Residues: CASSPGWKETQYF.

The chain employs TRBV6-5 and TRBJ1-4; the D gene is possibly TRBD1 (6 bases). V lost 6 bases, J lost 11 bases, and 10 bases lay in between. Germline loops: CDR1 MNHEY, CDR2 SVGAGI. The CDR3 is 11 residues long. The CDR3 nucleotides read TGTGCCAGCAGCCAGGGGTACAAACTGTTTTTT. This gives the protein CASSQGYKLFF.

The chain has TRBV7-2 and TRBJ2-3; TRBD1 matches at 7 bases. Trimming at V came to 3 bases and at J to 9 bases, leaving 12 bases not matched to a gene. CDR1 SGHTA and CDR2 FQGNSA come from the germline V gene. The CDR3 sequence is 15 residues long. The CDR3 reads CASSLTSRAQGTQYF. In DNA form, the CDR3 reads TGTGCCAGCAGCTTGACTTCTAGGGCACAGGGGACGCAGTATTTT.

The chain carries TRBV9 and TRBJ2-3; 7 bases align to TRBD2. Germline V CDR1 and CDR2: SGDLS, YYNGEE. The CDR3 extends over 14 amino acids. Unmatched junction bases numbered 6, after V lost 2 bases and J lost 6 bases. The CDR3 spells CASSVRDYSDTQYF. CDR3 nucleotides: TGTGCCAGCAGCGTGAGGGACTATTCGGATACGCAGTATTTT.

The chain is built from TRBV7-9 and TRBJ2-2; TRBD2 might be the D (7 bases). The CDR3 is 17 residues long. V was shortened by 1 base and J by 0 bases, with 12 bases between the two germline ends. The germline gives CDR1 SEHNR, CDR2 FQNEAQ (reference sequence). The CDR3, as DNA: TGTGCCAGCAGCTTAGATTGGGGGGGCCCGAACACCGGGGAGCTGTTTTTT. Translated: CASSLDWGGPNTGELFF.

This sequence joins TRBV30 and TRBJ2-3, with 10 bases lining up with TRBD2. Germline trimming cut 0 bases from V and 1 base from J; bases unmatched to any gene: 4. The CDR3 consists of 16 residues. Germline CDR1 is GTSNPN and CDR2 is SVGIG (reference sequence). In DNA, the CDR3 is TGTGCCTGGAGTGTCGGACTAGCGGAAGGCACAGATACGCAGTATTTT. Its translation is CAWSVGLAEGTDTQYF.

The chain links TRBV6-5 to TRBJ2-2, with D tentatively TRBD1 (6 bases). Germline V gene lookup returns CDR1 MNHEY and CDR2 SVGAGI. CDR3 length: 12 residues. V lost 7 bases to trimming and J lost 5 bases, with 8 bases between them. For the CDR3, the DNA is TGTGCCAGCATGGGGACAACCGGGGAGCTGTTTTTT. This translates into CASMGTTGELFF.

The genes are TRBV4-1 and TRBJ1-2, with a possible D match to TRBD1 (5 bases). Germline V gene data show CDR1 as MGHRA and CDR2 as YSYEKL. This CDR3 region has 14 residues. Trimming removed 3 bases from V and 4 bases from J, with 12 bases in between. The CDR3 DNA reads as TGCGCCAGCAGCCAGCGGGACGGACCCTATGGCTACACCTTC. Translated: CASSQRDGPYGYTF.

The chain is built from TRBV10-3 and TRBJ2-3, with D tentatively TRBD1 (6 bases). V lost 3 bases and J 0 bases, leaving 10 bases between the germline ends. CDR3 length: 15 amino acids. Germline CDR1 is ENHRY and CDR2 is SYGVKD. CDR3 protein: CAISEGQTSTDTQYF. The CDR3 coding sequence is TGTGCCATCAGTGAAGGACAGACTAGCACAGATACGCAGTATTTT.

The chain links TRBV7-9 to TRBJ1-1; D gene ambiguous. Germline V CDR1 and CDR2: SEHNR, FQNEAQ (reference sequence). CDR3 length: 14 amino acids. Trimming stripped 2 bases from V and 5 bases from J, with 12 bases between. In DNA form, the CDR3 reads TGTGCCAGCAGCTTAATCCGGGTTCGGACTGAAGCTTTCTTT. As protein: CASSLIRVRTEAFF.

This chain links TRBV7-2 with TRBJ2-7; D unclear. There are 14 residues in the CDR3. CDR1 is SGHTA, CDR2 FQGNSA, per germline. V was shortened by 3 bases and J by 0 bases, with 9 bases between the two germline ends. DNA of the CDR3: TGTGCCAGCAGCTTCTCTCGTTTCTCCTACGAGCAGTACTTC. Protein sequence: CASSFSRFSYEQYF.

The gene calls are TRBV4-1 and TRBJ1-4; weak D call: TRBD1 (5 bases). Germline loops: CDR1 MGHRA, CDR2 YSYEKL. This CDR3 is 20 amino acids long. V shed 3 bases and J shed 0 bases, with 23 bases lying between them. CDR3 sequence: CASSQYDSPRRFTTNEKLFF. The CDR3 nucleotides read TGCGCCAGCAGCCAGTACGACAGCCCCAGACGGTTTACAACTAATGAAAAACTGTTTTTT.

V usage is TRBV5-1 and J usage is TRBJ1-4; D call uncertain. The CDR3 spans 14 residues. V shed 4 bases and J shed 8 bases, with 15 bases lying between them. Per the germline V gene, CDR1 is SGHRS and CDR2 is YFSETQ. The CDR3 nucleotides are TGCGCCAGCAGCGAGGCGGGTTACCCCGAAAAACTGTTTTTT. Encoded protein: CASSEAGYPEKLFF.